This T cell receptor beta chain was documented in a study of blood T cell repertoires in COVID-19. Study context: Samples representing acute and convalescent COVID-19 were sourced from the United States, Italy and Spain. From T cells, B-cell-depleted T cells, or PBMCs came the material, which was cDNA or gDNA.

Germline V CDR1 and CDR2: SNHLY, FYNNEI. After removal of 2 bases from V and 0 bases from J, the junction contained 1 base not matched to a gene. CDR3 length equals 14 residues. Per the authors' pipeline: The assay estimated nucleated cells by amplifying reference gene primers. Assay used: immunoSEQ multiplex PCR; TCRdb lists only in-frame clones, some missing. V, J and clone size are taken as reported in that table, and D and trimming were inferred from the DNA itself. The table records 13,000 to 15,000 clones, 80% to 90% of them present only once. The sample taken for sequencing was peripheral blood. The V and J genes are TRBV2 and TRBJ2-7; 7 nucleotides agree with TRBD1. The TCR originated in a human donor in a cohort sampled during active COVID-19. In DNA, the CDR3 is TGTGCCAGCAGTGAATACAGGGGCTCCTACGAGCAGTACTTC. This encodes CASSEYRGSYEQYF.